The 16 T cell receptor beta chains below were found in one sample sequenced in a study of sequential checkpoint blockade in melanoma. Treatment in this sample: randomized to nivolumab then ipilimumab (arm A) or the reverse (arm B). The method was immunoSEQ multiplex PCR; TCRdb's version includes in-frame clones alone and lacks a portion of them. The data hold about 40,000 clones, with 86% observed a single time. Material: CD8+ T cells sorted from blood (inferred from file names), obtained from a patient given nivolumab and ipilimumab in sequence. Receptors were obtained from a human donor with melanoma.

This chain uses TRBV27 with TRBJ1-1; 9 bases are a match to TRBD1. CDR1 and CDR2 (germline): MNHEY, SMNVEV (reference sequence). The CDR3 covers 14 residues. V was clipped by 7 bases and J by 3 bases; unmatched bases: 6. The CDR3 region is CASKLQGADTEAFF. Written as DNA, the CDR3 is TGTGCCAGCAAGCTACAGGGGGCGGACACTGAAGCTTTCTTT.

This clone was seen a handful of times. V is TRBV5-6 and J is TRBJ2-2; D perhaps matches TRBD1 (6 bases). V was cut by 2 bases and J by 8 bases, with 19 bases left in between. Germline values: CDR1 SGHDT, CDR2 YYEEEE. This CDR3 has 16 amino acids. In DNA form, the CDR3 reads TGTGCCAGCAGCTTAACAGGGTTCCTTGTTACGGGGGAGCTGTTTTTT. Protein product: CASSLTGFLVTGELFF.

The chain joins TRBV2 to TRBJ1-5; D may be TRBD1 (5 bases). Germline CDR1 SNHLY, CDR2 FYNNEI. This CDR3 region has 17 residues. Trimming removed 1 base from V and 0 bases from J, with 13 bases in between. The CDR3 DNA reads TGTGCCAGCAGTGAAGGACAGAGAATCTATAGCAATCAGCCCCAGCATTTT. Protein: CASSEGQRIYSNQPQHF.

The CDR3 nucleotides are TGTGCCAGCAGCTACCAGGTGTTCATGAACACTGAAGCTTTCTTT. It encodes CASSYQVFMNTEAFF. This chain links TRBV7-9 with TRBJ1-1, with D uncertain. There are 15 residues in the CDR3. V was trimmed by 4 bases and J by 0 bases, leaving 12 bases between them. Germline CDR1 reads SEHNR; CDR2 reads FQNEAQ (reference sequence).

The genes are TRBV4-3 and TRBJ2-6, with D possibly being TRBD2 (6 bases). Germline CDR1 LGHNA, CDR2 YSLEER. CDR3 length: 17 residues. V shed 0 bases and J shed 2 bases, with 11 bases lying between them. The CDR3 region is CASSQDAGGTGANVLTF. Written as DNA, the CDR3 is TGCGCCAGCAGCCAAGATGCCGGGGGAACTGGGGCCAACGTCCTGACTTTC.

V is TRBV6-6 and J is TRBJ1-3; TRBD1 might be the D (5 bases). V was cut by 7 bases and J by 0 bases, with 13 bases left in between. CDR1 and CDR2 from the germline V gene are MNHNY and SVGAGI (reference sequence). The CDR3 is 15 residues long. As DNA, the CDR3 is TGTGCCAGCAAACCGACAGCGAGCTCTGGAAACACCATATATTTT. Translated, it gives CASKPTASSGNTIYF.

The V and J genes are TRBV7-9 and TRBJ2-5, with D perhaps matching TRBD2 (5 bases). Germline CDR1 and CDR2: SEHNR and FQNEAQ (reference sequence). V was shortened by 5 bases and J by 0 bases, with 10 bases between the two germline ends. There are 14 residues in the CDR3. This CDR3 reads CASSPDLYQETQYF. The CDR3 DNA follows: TGTGCCAGCAGCCCGGACTTGTACCAAGAGACCCAGTACTTC.

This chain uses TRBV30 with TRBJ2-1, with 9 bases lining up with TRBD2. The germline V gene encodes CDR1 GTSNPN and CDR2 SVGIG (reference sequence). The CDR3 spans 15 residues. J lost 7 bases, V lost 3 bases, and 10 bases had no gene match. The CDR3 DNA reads TGTGCCTGGAGCCAAGGGGCGGGAGGGTGGAATGAGCAGTTCTTC. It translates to CAWSQGAGGWNEQFF.

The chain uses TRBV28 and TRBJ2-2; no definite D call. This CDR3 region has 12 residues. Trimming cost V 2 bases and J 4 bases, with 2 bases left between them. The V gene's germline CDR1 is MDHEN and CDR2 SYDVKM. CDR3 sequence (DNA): TGTGCCAGCAGTTTACTCACCGGGGAGCTGTTTTTT. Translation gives CASSLLTGELFF. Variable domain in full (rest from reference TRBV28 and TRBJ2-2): DVKVTQSSRYLVKRTGEKVFLECVQDMDHENMFWYRQDPGLGLRLIYFSYDVKMKEKGDIPEGYSVSREKKERFSLILESASTNQTSMYLCASSLLTGELFFGEGSRLTVL.

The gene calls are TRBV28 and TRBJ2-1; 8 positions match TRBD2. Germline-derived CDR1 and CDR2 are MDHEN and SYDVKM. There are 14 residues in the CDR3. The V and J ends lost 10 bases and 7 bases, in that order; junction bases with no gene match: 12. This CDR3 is CATNQREGRNEQFF. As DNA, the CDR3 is TGTGCCACAAACCAACGGGAGGGCCGGAATGAGCAGTTCTTC.

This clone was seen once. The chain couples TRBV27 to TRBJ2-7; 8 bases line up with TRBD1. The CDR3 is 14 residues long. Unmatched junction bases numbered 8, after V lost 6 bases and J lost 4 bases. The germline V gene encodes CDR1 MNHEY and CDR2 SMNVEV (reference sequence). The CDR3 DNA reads TGTGCCAGCAGCCGGGACAGGTCCGGATACGAGCAGTACTTC. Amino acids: CASSRDRSGYEQYF.

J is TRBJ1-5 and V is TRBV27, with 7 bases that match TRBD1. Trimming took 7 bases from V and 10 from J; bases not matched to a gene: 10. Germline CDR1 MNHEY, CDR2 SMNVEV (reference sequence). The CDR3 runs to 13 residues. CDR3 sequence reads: CASMGVGGAPQHF. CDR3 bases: TGTGCCAGCATGGGGGTAGGGGGCGCCCCCCAGCATTTT.

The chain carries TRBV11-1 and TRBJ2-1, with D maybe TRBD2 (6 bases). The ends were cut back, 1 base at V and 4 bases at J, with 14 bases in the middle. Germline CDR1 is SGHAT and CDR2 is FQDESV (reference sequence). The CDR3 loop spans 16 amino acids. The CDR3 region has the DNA TGTGCCAGCAGCTTAGGCGGGATCACTGTTTACAATGAGCAGTTCTTC. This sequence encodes CASSLGGITVYNEQFF.

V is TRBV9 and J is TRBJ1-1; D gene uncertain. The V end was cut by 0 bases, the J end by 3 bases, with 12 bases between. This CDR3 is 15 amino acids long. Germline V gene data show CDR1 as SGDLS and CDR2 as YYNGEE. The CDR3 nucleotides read TGTGCCAGCAGCGTAGATCCGGGATGGGACACTGAAGCTTTCTTT. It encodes CASSVDPGWDTEAFF.

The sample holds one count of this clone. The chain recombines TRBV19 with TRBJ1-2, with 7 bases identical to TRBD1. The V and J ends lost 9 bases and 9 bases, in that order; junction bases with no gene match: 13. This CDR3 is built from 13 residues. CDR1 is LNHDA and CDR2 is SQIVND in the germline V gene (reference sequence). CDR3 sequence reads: CASRQTGPESYTF. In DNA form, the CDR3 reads TGTGCCAGCCGCCAGACAGGGCCTGAGAGCTACACCTTC.

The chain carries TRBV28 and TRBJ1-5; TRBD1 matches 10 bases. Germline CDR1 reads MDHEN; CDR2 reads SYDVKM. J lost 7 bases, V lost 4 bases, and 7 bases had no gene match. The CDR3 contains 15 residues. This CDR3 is CASSSGQGPGQPQHF. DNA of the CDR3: TGTGCCAGCAGTTCGGGACAGGGGCCCGGGCAGCCCCAGCATTTT.